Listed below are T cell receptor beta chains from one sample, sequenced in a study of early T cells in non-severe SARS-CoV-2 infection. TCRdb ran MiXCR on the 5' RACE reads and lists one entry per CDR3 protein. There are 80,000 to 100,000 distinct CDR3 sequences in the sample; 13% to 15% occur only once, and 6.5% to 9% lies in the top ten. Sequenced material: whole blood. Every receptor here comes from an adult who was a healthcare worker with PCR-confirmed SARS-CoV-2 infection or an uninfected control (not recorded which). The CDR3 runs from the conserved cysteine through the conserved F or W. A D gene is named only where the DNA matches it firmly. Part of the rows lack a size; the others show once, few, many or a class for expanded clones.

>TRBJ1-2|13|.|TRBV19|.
CASSISGGYGYTF
TGTGCCAGTAGTATTTCTGGGGGATATGGCTACACCTTC
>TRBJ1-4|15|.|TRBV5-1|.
CASSFGPQYNEKLFF
TGCGCCAGCAGCTTCGGTCCGCAGTATAATGAAAAACTGTTTTTT
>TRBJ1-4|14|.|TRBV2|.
CASTWTATNEKLFF
TGTGCCAGCACTTGGACAGCAACTAATGAAAAACTGTTTTTT
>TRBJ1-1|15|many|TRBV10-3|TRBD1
CAISVRGDRATEAFF
TGTGCCATCAGTGTGAGGGGGGACAGGGCCACTGAAGCTTTCTTT
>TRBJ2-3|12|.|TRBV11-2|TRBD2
CASSSSGDTQYF
TGTGCCAGCAGCTCTAGCGGAGATACGCAGTATTTT
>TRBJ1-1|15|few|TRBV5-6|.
CASSLRLIMNTEAFF
TGTGCCAGCAGCTTGCGGCTTATCATGAACACTGAAGCTTTCTTT
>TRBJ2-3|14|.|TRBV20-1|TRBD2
CSAELALYSDTQYF
TGCAGTGCGGAACTAGCGTTATATTCAGATACGCAGTATTTT
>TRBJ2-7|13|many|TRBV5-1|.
CASSLADGGEQYF
TGCGCCAGCAGCTTGGCCGACGGGGGCGAGCAGTACTTC
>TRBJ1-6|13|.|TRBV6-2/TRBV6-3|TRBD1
CAARDSRASPLHF
TGTGCCGCCCGGGACAGCAGGGCTTCACCCCTCCACTTT
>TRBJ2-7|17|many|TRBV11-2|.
CASSLVGTAGSPYEQYF
TGTGCCAGCAGCTTAGTGGGGACCGCTGGAAGTCCCTACGAGCAGTACTTC
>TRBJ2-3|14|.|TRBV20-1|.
CSARGTRGTDTQYF
TGCAGTGCTAGAGGCACTCGGGGGACAGATACGCAGTATTTT
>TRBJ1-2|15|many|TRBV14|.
CASSQELGAPAGYTF
TGTGCCAGCAGCCAAGAACTGGGGGCGCCGGCTGGCTACACCTTC
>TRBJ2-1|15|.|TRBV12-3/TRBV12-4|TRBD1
CASSTGTGATNEQFF
TGTGCCAGCAGTACTGGGACAGGGGCCACCAATGAGCAGTTCTTC
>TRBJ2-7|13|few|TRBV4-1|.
CASSYDRAYEQYF
TGCGCCAGCAGTTACGACAGAGCCTACGAGCAGTACTTC
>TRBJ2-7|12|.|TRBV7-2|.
CASSLSSAEQYF
TGTGCCAGCAGCCTATCTAGCGCCGAGCAGTACTTC
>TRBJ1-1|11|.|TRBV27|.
CASTDGTEAFF
TGTGCCAGCACCGACGGCACTGAAGCTTTCTTT
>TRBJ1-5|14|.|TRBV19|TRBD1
CASRKTGSHQPQHF
TGTGCCAGTAGAAAGACAGGGTCGCATCAGCCCCAGCATTTT
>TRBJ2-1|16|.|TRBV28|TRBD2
CASTPSGRDSYNEQFF
TGTGCCAGCACCCCAAGCGGGAGGGACTCCTACAATGAGCAGTTCTTC
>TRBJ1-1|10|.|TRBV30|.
CAWSPAEAFF
TGTGCCTGGAGTCCCGCTGAAGCTTTCTTT
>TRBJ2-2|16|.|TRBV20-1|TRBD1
CSAPERPGQDTGELFF
TGCAGTGCTCCAGAGAGACCGGGACAGGACACCGGGGAGCTGTTTTTT
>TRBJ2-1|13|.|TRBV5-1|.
CASSSGLADEQFF
TGCGCCAGCAGCTCCGGACTTGCAGATGAGCAGTTCTTC
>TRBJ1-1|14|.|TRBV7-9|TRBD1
CASSVQGARTEAFF
TGTGCCAGCAGCGTACAGGGGGCGCGAACTGAAGCTTTCTTT
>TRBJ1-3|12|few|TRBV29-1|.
CSVEGGGNTIYF
TGCAGCGTTGAAGGAGGGGGAAACACCATATATTTT
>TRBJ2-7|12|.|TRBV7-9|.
CASSLDRSEQYF
TGTGCCAGCAGCTTAGATAGAAGTGAGCAGTACTTC
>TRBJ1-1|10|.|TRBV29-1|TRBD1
CSVRQGVAFF
TGCAGCGTCCGACAGGGGGTCGCTTTCTTT
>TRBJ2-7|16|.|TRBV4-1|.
CASSQDLQDYPYEQYF
TGCGCCAGCAGCCAAGATCTTCAGGACTACCCCTACGAGCAGTACTTC
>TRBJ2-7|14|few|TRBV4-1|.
CASSPLADNYEQYF
TGCGCCAGCAGCCCTCTAGCTGATAACTACGAGCAGTACTTC
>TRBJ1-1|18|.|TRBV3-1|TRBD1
CASSQHGTGGRRNTEAFF
TGTGCCAGCAGCCAGCACGGGACAGGGGGACGGAGGAACACTGAAGCTTTCTTT
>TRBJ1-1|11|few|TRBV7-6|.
CASSSGMSAFF
TGTGCCAGCAGCTCTGGGATGAGCGCTTTCTTT
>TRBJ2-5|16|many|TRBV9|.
CASSAPPRGGLETQYF
TGTGCCAGCAGCGCACCCCCAAGGGGTGGTTTAGAGACCCAGTACTTC
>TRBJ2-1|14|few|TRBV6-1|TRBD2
CASSETTSGNEQFF
TGTGCCAGCAGTGAAACTACTAGCGGCAATGAGCAGTTCTTC
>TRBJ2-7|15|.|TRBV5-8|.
CASSLLRTSDYEQYF
TGTGCCAGCAGCTTGTTACGGACATCAGACTACGAGCAGTACTTC
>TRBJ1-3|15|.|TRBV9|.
CASSVGSVSGNTIYF
TGTGCCAGCAGCGTAGGAAGCGTCTCTGGAAACACCATATATTTT
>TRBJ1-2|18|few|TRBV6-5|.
CASSPLLPAGERGYGYTF
TGTGCCAGCAGCCCGCTTCTTCCCGCAGGGGAGAGAGGCTATGGCTACACCTTC
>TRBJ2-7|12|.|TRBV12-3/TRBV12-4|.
CASKQSSYEQYF
TGTGCCAGCAAACAGTCCTCCTACGAGCAGTACTTC
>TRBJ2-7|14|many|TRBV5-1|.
CASSSRDTSYEQYF
TGCGCCAGCAGCTCCCGGGACACCTCCTACGAGCAGTACTTC
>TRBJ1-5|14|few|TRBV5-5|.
CASSIRVGNQPQHF
TGTGCCAGCAGTATCAGGGTAGGCAATCAGCCCCAGCATTTT
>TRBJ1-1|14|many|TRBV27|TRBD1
CASSLGQINTEAFF
TGTGCCAGCAGTTTGGGACAGATTAACACTGAAGCTTTCTTT
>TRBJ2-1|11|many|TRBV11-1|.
CASSFKGEQFF
TGTGCCAGCAGCTTTAAGGGTGAGCAGTTCTTC
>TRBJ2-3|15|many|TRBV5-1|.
CASSSDRGSTDTQYF
TGCGCCAGCAGCTCCGACCGGGGTAGCACAGATACGCAGTATTTT
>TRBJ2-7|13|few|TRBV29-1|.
CSLRTADTYEQYF
TGCAGCCTTCGGACGGCTGATACCTACGAGCAGTACTTC
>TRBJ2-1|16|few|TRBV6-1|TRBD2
CASTRSGRVRSNEQFF
TGTGCCAGCACCCGTAGCGGGAGGGTAAGGAGCAATGAGCAGTTCTTC